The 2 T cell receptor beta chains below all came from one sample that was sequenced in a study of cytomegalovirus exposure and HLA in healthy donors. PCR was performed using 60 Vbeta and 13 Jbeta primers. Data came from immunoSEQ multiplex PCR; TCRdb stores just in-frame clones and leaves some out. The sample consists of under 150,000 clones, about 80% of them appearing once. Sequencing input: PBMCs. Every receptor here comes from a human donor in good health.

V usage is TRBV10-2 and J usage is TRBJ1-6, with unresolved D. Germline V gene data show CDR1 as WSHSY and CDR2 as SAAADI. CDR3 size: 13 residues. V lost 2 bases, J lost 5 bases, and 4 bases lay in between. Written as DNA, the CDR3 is TGCGCCAGCAGTGAGGCAGATAATTCACCCCTCCACTTT. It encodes CASSEADNSPLHF.

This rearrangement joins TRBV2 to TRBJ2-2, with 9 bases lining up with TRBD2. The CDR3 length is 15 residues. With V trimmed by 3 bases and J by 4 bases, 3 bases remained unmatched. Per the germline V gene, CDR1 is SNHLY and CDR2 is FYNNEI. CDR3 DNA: TGTGCCAGCAGTGATGAGCGGGGGGCCACCGGGGAGCTGTTTTTT. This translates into CASSDERGATGELFF.